One and the same sample provided the 32 T cell receptor beta chains below, sequenced in a study of HIV-infected children after antiretroviral therapy interruption. Treatment here: PENTA 11 planned treatment interruption arm or continuous ART arm. Unique molecular identifiers were included in an RNA-based 3' RACE TCR library. A single record per CDR3 protein comes from TCRdb applying MiXCR to the 3' RACE reads. The sample consists of approximately 95,000 distinct CDR3 sequences, 6.9% of them appearing once. The specimen comprised CD45RA+ CD4+ T cells from PBMCs, pooled from several time points, sampled from a donor given antiretroviral therapy, either interrupted or continuous. Subset meaning: naive CD4+ CD45RA+ CD45RO- T cells. Receptor source: a pool of human donors with HIV.

The V and J genes are TRBV29-1 and TRBJ2-3; D call uncertain. Germline V gene data show CDR1 as SQVTM and CDR2 as ANQGSEA. V was trimmed by 5 bases and J by 1 base, leaving 7 bases between them. This CDR3 is 12 amino acids long. In DNA, the CDR3 is TGCAGCGTTCGACCAGGCACAGATACGCAGTATTTT. It specifies CSVRPGTDTQYF.

Many counts were recorded for this clonotype. The DNA of the CDR3 is TGTGCCAGCAGCCCAGGCGAAGGGGTACCCCTCCACTTT. Amino acids: CASSPGEGVPLHF. The V call is TRBV4-2, the J call TRBJ1-6, with D perhaps TRBD1 (5 bases). V gave up 4 bases and J gave up 12 bases, with 13 bases separating them. The CDR3 has 13 residues. Germline lookup yields CDR1 LGHNA and CDR2 YNFKEQ.

The J gene is TRBJ2-1, the V gene TRBV20-1, with 12 bases fitting TRBD2. The germline gives CDR1 DFQATT, CDR2 SNEGSKA (reference sequence). V lost 4 bases and J lost 3; bases outside the gene matches: 4. The CDR3 runs 15 residues. DNA for the CDR3: TGCAGTGCTAACGGACTAGCGGGACTCTACAATGAGCAGTTCTTC. Translated, it gives CSANGLAGLYNEQFF.

This clonotype came up many times. V is TRBV29-1 and J is TRBJ2-1, with D possibly TRBD1 on 5 matching bases. V dropped 4 bases and J dropped 7 bases, with 14 bases sitting between them. The CDR3 loop spans 13 amino acids. The germline CDR1 and CDR2 sequences are SQVTM and ANQGSEA. The CDR3 sequence is CSVAGRGRNEQFF. In DNA form, the CDR3 reads TGCAGCGTTGCCGGTAGGGGCCGGAATGAGCAGTTCTTC.

This clonotype showed up many times. The chain has TRBV23-1 and TRBJ2-3; D uncertain. TRBV23-1 belongs to the ORF category, with a function that is uncertain. V was cut by 3 bases and J by 7 bases, with 8 bases left in between. This CDR3 is built from 12 residues. This CDR3 reads CASSHDPNTQYF. DNA of the CDR3: TGCGCCAGCAGTCATGATCCCAATACGCAGTATTTT.

This clonotype was counted between two and nine times. Because the CDR3's place on the DNA is in doubt, the DNA is left out and the CDR3 is given as listed by TCRdb. This chain links TRBV12-3 or TRBV12-4 with TRBJ2-2; no DNA check was done on the table's D call, TRBD1. The CDR3 spans 15 residues, counting both ends. This chain's CDR3 is CASHHRVFGAGELFF.

This clonotype turned up a few times. This chain uses TRBV18 with TRBJ2-6; D perhaps matches TRBD1 (5 bases). Germline V gene data show CDR1 as KGHSH and CDR2 as LQKENI. The V end was cut by 1 base, the J end by 4 bases, with 20 bases between. The CDR3 has 19 amino acids. CDR3 region: CASSPQHTGLSGGANVLTF. For the CDR3, the DNA is TGTGCCAGCTCACCACAACATACAGGCCTATCGGGCGGGGCCAACGTCCTGACTTTC.

This clonotype came up many times. The CDR3 region has the DNA TGTGCCAGCAGCGCGGGACAGGGAGGCAATCAGCCCCAGCATTTT. Translated: CASSAGQGGNQPQHF. V usage is TRBV3-1 and J usage is TRBJ1-5, with 9 bases aligning to TRBD1. The V segment lost 5 bases and the J segment 2 bases; nucleotides outside the gene matches: 4. CDR1 is LGHDT, CDR2 YNNKEL, per germline (reference sequence). CDR3 length: 15 residues.

This clonotype was recorded a few times. The V gene is TRBV12-3 or TRBV12-4, the J gene TRBJ2-1; D may be TRBD1 or TRBD2 (5 bases each). This CDR3 is built from 12 residues. V lost 6 bases and J 10 bases, leaving 13 bases between the germline ends. The CDR3, as DNA: TGTGCCAGCAGCCAACTAGGGGTCGAGCAGTTCTTC. Its translation is CASSQLGVEQFF.

This clonotype was detected ten times or more. The chain is built from TRBV2 and TRBJ2-1; no clear D gene. This CDR3 has 15 residues. Germline V CDR1 and CDR2: SNHLY, FYNNEI. V shed 3 bases and J shed 8 bases, with 17 bases lying between them. CDR3 DNA: TGTGCCAGCAGTGACCGTCGCTACCTCCAGGATGAGCAGTTCTTC. Translation: CASSDRRYLQDEQFF.

This clonotype was observed at least ten times. The chain is built from TRBV5-4 and TRBJ1-1; unclear D gene. The V end was cut by 1 base, the J end by 1 base, with 8 bases between. The length of the CDR3 is 14 residues. Germline V gene sequence: CDR1 SGHNT, CDR2 YYREEE (reference sequence). The CDR3 coding sequence is TGTGCCAGCAGCTTGTCACACTGGAACACTGAAGCTTTCTTT. This encodes CASSLSHWNTEAFF.

This clonotype was seen a few times. The rearrangement joins TRBV7-9 to TRBJ1-1, with D perhaps TRBD1 (5 bases). CDR1 is SEHNR and CDR2 is FQNEAQ in the germline V gene (reference sequence). Trimming removed 3 bases at V and 2 bases at J, with 10 bases between. The CDR3 sequence is 14 residues long. The CDR3 sequence is CASSFGTANTEAFF. In DNA, the CDR3 is TGTGCCAGCAGCTTTGGGACGGCAAACACTGAAGCTTTCTTT.

This clonotype occurred many times. The chain employs TRBV19 and TRBJ1-5; TRBD1 aligns across 7 bases. Per the germline V gene, CDR1 is LNHDA and CDR2 is SQIVND (reference sequence). The CDR3 covers 16 residues. J gave up 7 bases and V 0 bases, and 9 bases lay outside the gene matches. The CDR3 coding sequence is TGTGCCAGTAGTATAGAAGGGAACAGGGGACGGCAGCCCCAGCATTTT. Amino acid sequence: CASSIEGNRGRQPQHF.

There are many counts of this clonotype. This chain links TRBV27 with TRBJ2-7, with D possibly TRBD1 on 5 matching bases. Germline CDR1 is MNHEY and CDR2 is SMNVEV (reference sequence). The CDR3 is made up of 19 amino acids. The V end lost 6 bases, the J end lost 1 base, and 28 bases lay between the germline ends. CDR3 region: CASSYNVGTGWQLSYEQYF. CDR3 DNA sequence: TGTGCCAGCAGCTACAACGTCGGTACAGGCTGGCAACTATCCTACGAGCAGTACTTC.

This clonotype has ten or more counts. The V gene is TRBV2, the J gene TRBJ1-5; D unresolved. CDR1 is SNHLY and CDR2 is FYNNEI in the germline V gene. V lost 6 bases to trimming and J lost 5 bases, with 14 bases between them. The CDR3 extends over 14 amino acids. CDR3 region: CASRELSSYQPQHF. CDR3 coding DNA: TGTGCCAGCAGGGAGCTTTCAAGCTATCAGCCCCAGCATTTT.

As regards this clonotype: A much larger clone differs by one base, so this may be a read error. This chain joins TRBV5-1 and TRBJ1-6, with D hard to call. Germline V gene data show CDR1 as SGHRS and CDR2 as YFSETQ. The CDR3 is 16 amino acids. V was shortened by 5 bases and J by 7 bases, with 19 bases between the two germline ends. The CDR3 reads CASSLSDGIGNSPLHF. Written as DNA, the CDR3 is TGCGCCAGCAGTTTGAGTGATGGAATAGGGAATTCACCCCTCCACTTT.

This clonotype turned up a few times. V gene TRBV7-2 combines with J gene TRBJ1-6; 8 nucleotides match TRBD1. The CDR3 runs to 15 residues. Trimming cost V 5 bases and J 7 bases; bases outside gene matches: 7. CDR1 is SGHTA and CDR2 is FQGNSA in the germline V gene. The CDR3 loop is CASSPGQGSNSPLHF. The CDR3, as DNA: TGTGCCAGCAGCCCCGGACAGGGTTCGAATTCACCCCTCCACTTT.

This clonotype was detected ten times or more. The chain uses TRBV10-2 and TRBJ2-7, with 7 bases identical to TRBD1. The V gene's germline CDR1 is WSHSY and CDR2 SAAADI. J lost 4 bases, V lost 7 bases, and 10 bases had no gene match. This CDR3 has 14 residues. The CDR3 coding sequence is TGCGCCAGCACCCCACAGGGGTGGGAATACGAGCAGTACTTC. Protein product: CASTPQGWEYEQYF.

The chain joins TRBV20-1 to TRBJ2-1; perhaps TRBD2 as D (6 bases). Trimming left V 1 base short and J 1 base short, with 11 bases between. Germline assignment: CDR1 DFQATT and CDR2 SNEGSKA (reference sequence). The length of the CDR3 is 15 residues. DNA of the CDR3: TGCAGTGCTAGAGTATCGGGGAGGTCCTACAATGAGCAGTTCTTC. Protein: CSARVSGRSYNEQFF.

The table lists this clonotype with many counts. The rearrangement uses TRBV7-3 and TRBJ2-3; no definite D call. Trimming left V 2 bases short and J 6 bases short, with 12 bases between. The CDR3 is made up of 14 amino acids. CDR1 is SGHTA, CDR2 FQGTGA, per germline. The CDR3: CASSLSPPGDTQYF. The CDR3 nucleotides are TGTGCCAGCAGCTTATCACCGCCCGGGGATACGCAGTATTTT.

The V gene is TRBV2, the J gene TRBJ1-1, with D tentatively TRBD1 (5 bases). V lost 10 bases to trimming and J lost 7 bases, with 13 bases between them. CDR1 and CDR2 from the germline V gene are SNHLY and FYNNEI. The CDR3 covers 11 residues. CDR3 residues: CATVPQGEAFF. CDR3 bases: TGTGCCACCGTCCCCCAGGGTGAAGCTTTCTTT.

This clonotype turned up a few times. J is TRBJ2-7 and V is TRBV20-1; D is unclear. The CDR3 has 12 residues. V dropped 3 bases and J dropped 2 bases, with 8 bases sitting between them. Germline CDR1 and CDR2: DFQATT and SNEGSKA (reference sequence). CDR3 sequence (DNA): TGCAGTGCTAGTCGCGGCCCCTACGAGCAGTACTTC. It translates to CSASRGPYEQYF.

There are many counts of this clonotype. This chain connects TRBV7-3 to TRBJ2-7, with 10 bases fitting TRBD1. The CDR3 extends over 15 amino acids. Unmatched junction bases numbered 4, after V lost 4 bases and J lost 1 base. In germline, CDR1 is SGHTA, CDR2 FQGTGA. CDR3 nucleotides: TGTGCCAGCAGCTCCGGGACAGGGGTTTCCTACGAGCAGTACTTC. Amino acid sequence: CASSSGTGVSYEQYF.

This clonotype occurred many times. This chain joins TRBV27 and TRBJ1-6; TRBD1 matches at 7 bases. In germline, CDR1 is MNHEY, CDR2 SMNVEV (reference sequence). With V trimmed by 6 bases and J by 5 bases, 7 bases remained unmatched. The CDR3 covers 15 residues. The CDR3 spells CASSPRTGDNSPLHF. As DNA, the CDR3 is TGTGCCAGCAGCCCTAGGACAGGAGATAATTCACCCCTCCACTTT.

This clonotype was counted between two and nine times. The rearrangement links TRBV19 to TRBJ2-1; D possibly corresponds to TRBD2 (6 bases). The CDR3 totals 15 residues. V was cut by 4 bases and J by 8 bases, with 18 bases left in between. Germline V gene sequence: CDR1 LNHDA, CDR2 SQIVND (reference sequence). CDR3 DNA: TGTGCCAGTAGTAAGATACTAGCCCTCAGCGATGAGCAGTTCTTC. Protein sequence: CASSKILALSDEQFF.

In its sample, this clonotype was seen many times. The chain carries TRBV19 and TRBJ2-2; D perhaps matches TRBD1 (5 bases). This CDR3 region has 15 residues. Germline lookup yields CDR1 LNHDA and CDR2 SQIVND (reference sequence). V was pared by 7 bases and J by 4 bases, with 16 bases between. CDR3 protein: CASTQGVSGTGELFF. DNA for the CDR3: TGTGCCAGTACCCAGGGTGTATCGGGCACCGGGGAGCTGTTTTTT.

This clonotype came up many times. The V call is TRBV29-1, the J call TRBJ1-2; D perhaps matches TRBD1 (6 bases). The germline gives CDR1 SQVTM, CDR2 ANQGSEA. V lost 1 base, J lost 7 bases, and 19 bases lay in between. This CDR3 has 15 residues. The CDR3 protein is CSVEGLSGGLSGYTF. CDR3 nucleotide sequence: TGCAGCGTTGAAGGATTGAGCGGGGGGCTGAGTGGCTACACCTTC.

This clonotype was seen at least ten times. The chain has TRBV7-2 and TRBJ1-3, with D possibly TRBD1 on 5 matching bases. Germline CDR1 and CDR2: SGHTA and FQGNSA. The CDR3 has 15 residues. V lost 5 bases, J lost 0 bases, and 11 bases lay in between. The CDR3: CASSHQDNSGNTIYF. As DNA, the CDR3 is TGTGCCAGCAGCCACCAGGACAACTCTGGAAACACCATATATTTT.

This clonotype was found many times. The chain links TRBV29-1 to TRBJ1-1; D unclear. Germline loops: CDR1 SQVTM, CDR2 ANQGSEA. The CDR3 has 13 residues. The ends were cut back, 4 bases at V and 0 bases at J, with 9 bases in the middle. Here the CDR3 reads CSVGRGMNTEAFF. The CDR3 nucleotides read TGCAGCGTTGGGCGAGGTATGAACACTGAAGCTTTCTTT.

This clonotype occurred many times. V gene TRBV20-1 combines with J gene TRBJ2-5; TRBD1 or TRBD2 may be the D gene (6 bases each). The germline V gene encodes CDR1 DFQATT and CDR2 SNEGSKA (reference sequence). V lost 6 bases to trimming and J lost 3 bases, with 20 bases between them. CDR3 length: 15 residues. Written as DNA, the CDR3 is TGCAGTGCGCCGGACCCTAGCGAGGGGGAAGAGACCCAGTACTTC. The encoded protein is CSAPDPSEGEETQYF.

This clonotype occurred a few times. The rearrangement uses TRBV12-3 or TRBV12-4 and TRBJ1-1; D remains ambiguous. The CDR3 consists of 14 residues. V was trimmed by 3 bases and J by 6 bases, leaving 14 bases between them. For the CDR3, the DNA is TGTGCCAGCAGTTTGAGGCAGCAAATGGCTGAAGCTTTCTTT. It is translated as CASSLRQQMAEAFF.

There are many counts of this clonotype. The chain employs TRBV3-1 and TRBJ2-6, with 13 bases aligning to TRBD2. Germline CDR1 reads LGHDT; CDR2 reads YNNKEL (reference sequence). CDR3 length equals 17 residues. The V gene end was trimmed by 4 bases and the J gene end by 3 bases; junction bases not matched to a gene: 3. Written as DNA, the CDR3 is TGTGCCAGCAGCCTCCGACTAGCGGGGGGTGGGGCCAACGTCCTGACTTTC. This encodes CASSLRLAGGGANVLTF.